This entry lists 15 T cell receptor beta chains sequenced from one sample in a study of OX40 agonist ivuxolimab in advanced cancers. Libraries were prepared through the immunoSEQ multiplex PCR assay. The clones in this table, taken by TCRdb from immuneACCESS, are in-frame only. Not every clone is retained; where verified, under half of the shortfall comes from an unresolved V gene, and the cause of the rest is unknown. This sample comprises approximately 60,000 clones, approximately 84% of them detected only once. Roughly 9.8% of the sample is held by the ten biggest clonotypes. The material was CD4+ or CD8+ T cells sorted from blood, obtained in a trial of the OX40 agonist ivuxolimab. The receptors derive from an adult with an advanced solid tumor such as melanoma, head and neck, liver or kidney cancer.

The rearrangement uses TRBV5-1 and TRBJ1-2; the D gene is possibly TRBD1 (5 bases). Germline-derived CDR1 and CDR2 are SGHRS and YFSETQ. This CDR3 is built from 15 residues. V lost 5 bases and J 2 bases, leaving 16 bases between the germline ends. The CDR3: CASSRGVIGNYGYTF. CDR3 DNA: TGCGCCAGCAGTAGGGGTGTCATAGGCAACTATGGCTACACCTTC.

CDR3 DNA: TGTGCCAGCAGTTACACCGACAATTCCGGGGAGCTGTTTTTT. This translates into CASSYTDNSGELFF. V is TRBV6-5 and J is TRBJ2-2; D uncertain. This CDR3 has 14 residues. CDR1 and CDR2 (germline): MNHEY, SVGAGI. Trimming cost V 2 bases and J 6 bases, with 10 bases left between them.

This chain connects TRBV4-2 to TRBJ1-5; weak D call: TRBD1 (5 bases). CDR1 and CDR2 from the germline V gene are LGHNA and YNFKEQ. The length of the CDR3 is 20 residues. The V gene lost 0 bases and the J gene lost 0 bases, with 21 bases spanning the gap. CDR3 protein: CASSQEGGGRGYYSNQPQHF. The CDR3 nucleotides read TGTGCCAGCAGCCAAGAAGGCGGTGGTAGGGGTTACTATAGCAATCAGCCCCAGCATTTT.

The V call is TRBV4-2, the J call TRBJ2-5; D gene ambiguous. The J call may be incorrect, as the DNA end agrees better with TRBJ2-7. Germline V CDR1 and CDR2: LGHNA, YNFKEQ. CDR3 length: 15 residues. Written as DNA, the CDR3 is TGTGCCAGCAGCCTTCCTAGGTTAGGATTCTACGAGCAGTACTTC. Translated, it gives CASSLPRLGFYEQYF.

The chain combines TRBV5-6 with TRBJ1-6; possibly TRBD1 for D (6 bases). Germline CDR1 is SGHDT and CDR2 is YYEEEE. Trimming shortened V by 4 bases and J by 4 bases, and 12 bases separated the two germline ends. CDR3 size: 15 residues. The CDR3 region has the DNA TGTGCCAGCAGCCGCGGACAGCTATATAATTCACCCCTCCACTTT. Its protein product is CASSRGQLYNSPLHF.

The chain is built from TRBV6-6 and TRBJ2-5; 9 bases fit TRBD1. V shed 4 bases, J shed 4 bases, and the junction held 10 bases outside the gene matches. Per the germline V gene, CDR1 is MNHNY and CDR2 is SVGAGI (reference sequence). This CDR3 contains 16 residues. Here the CDR3 reads CASSSVRGQGRETQYF. The CDR3 nucleotides read TGTGCCAGCAGTTCCGTACGGGGACAGGGTAGAGAGACCCAGTACTTC.

This chain joins TRBV15 and TRBJ2-5; the match to TRBD1 covers 9 bases. The J call may not be correct, given that the DNA end is closer to TRBJ2-7. The germline V gene encodes CDR1 LNHNV and CDR2 YYDKDF (reference sequence). The CDR3 has 16 amino acids. DNA for the CDR3: TGTGCCACCAGCACCGGGACAGGGCGGATGGGATACGAGCAGTACTTC. It encodes CATSTGTGRMGYEQYF.

The rearrangement uses TRBV5-1 and TRBJ1-1; D unclear. The V end was cut by 0 bases, the J end by 7 bases, with 7 bases between. Germline loops: CDR1 SGHRS, CDR2 YFSETQ. CDR3 length: 12 amino acids. This CDR3 reads CASSLERGEAFF. The CDR3, as DNA: TGCGCCAGCAGCTTGGAGCGGGGTGAAGCTTTCTTT.

This chain joins TRBV6-1 and TRBJ2-5, with 12 bases aligning to TRBD1. The V gene's germline CDR1 is MNHNS and CDR2 SASEGT. J gave up 4 bases and V 3 bases, and 3 bases lay outside the gene matches. There are 15 residues in the CDR3. The DNA of the CDR3 is TGTGCCAGCAGTGAGGGGACAGGGGGCTCAGAGACCCAGTACTTC. Translated, it gives CASSEGTGGSETQYF.

This sequence joins TRBV9 and TRBJ2-3, with TRBD2 identical over 7 bases. This CDR3 region has 16 residues. Looked up from germline, CDR1 is SGDLS and CDR2 is YYNGEE. The V segment lost 0 bases and the J segment 1 base; nucleotides outside the gene matches: 5. CDR3 residues: CASSVGSSGRTDTQYF. The CDR3 DNA sequence: TGTGCCAGCAGCGTAGGAAGTAGCGGGCGCACAGATACGCAGTATTTT.

This sequence joins TRBV7-3 and TRBJ2-3; D is uncertain. The CDR3 covers 15 residues. Germline CDR1 reads SGHTA; CDR2 reads FQGTGA. The V gene lost 0 bases and the J gene lost 3 bases, with 10 bases spanning the gap. Here the CDR3 reads CASSLTISRTDTQYF. CDR3 bases: TGTGCCAGCAGCTTAACTATCTCCAGAACAGATACGCAGTATTTT.

The chain recombines TRBV2 with TRBJ2-1, with D perhaps TRBD1 (5 bases). The CDR3 has 15 amino acids. The V end was cut by 7 bases, the J end by 0 bases, with 13 bases between. Per the germline V gene, CDR1 is SNHLY and CDR2 is FYNNEI. CDR3 coding DNA: TGTGCCAGCAAGGGGTTTTCGAGCTCCTACAATGAGCAGTTCTTC. Translated, it gives CASKGFSSSYNEQFF.

V and J are TRBV7-2 and TRBJ2-3; no definite D call. In germline, CDR1 is SGHTA, CDR2 FQGNSA. Trimming left V 1 base short and J 0 bases short, with 5 bases between. The CDR3 is made up of 14 amino acids. CDR3 loop: CASSLVGSTDTQYF. In DNA, the CDR3 is TGTGCCAGCAGCTTAGTGGGCAGCACAGATACGCAGTATTTT.

This clone was counted a few times. The chain carries TRBV11-3 and TRBJ1-2; TRBD1 aligns across 7 bases. The CDR3 loop spans 14 amino acids. Trimming removed 1 base from V and 3 bases from J; junction bases left unmatched: 2. Looked up from germline, CDR1 is SGHNT and CDR2 is YENEEA. CDR3 in DNA: TGTGCCAGCAGCTTAGGAGGGACAGACTATGGCTACACCTTC. Its protein product is CASSLGGTDYGYTF.

The chain employs TRBV5-1 and TRBJ1-1, with TRBD1 identical over 9 bases. The length of the CDR3 is 14 residues. The V segment lost 4 bases and the J segment 0 bases; nucleotides outside the gene matches: 1. The germline CDR1 and CDR2 sequences are SGHRS and YFSETQ. The CDR3 here is CASSGQGMNTEAFF. As DNA, the CDR3 is TGCGCCAGCAGCGGACAGGGGATGAACACTGAAGCTTTCTTT.